This T cell receptor beta chain originates from a study of T cells after yellow fever vaccination. General observations from the study: Reappearing after the booster were most of the clones from primary vaccination (approximately 96% CD4, approximately 86% CD8).

The CDR3 is 14 amino acids. The germline gives CDR1 SGHRS, CDR2 YFSETQ. The V and J ends lost 0 bases and 2 bases respectively, with 9 bases between them. One entry per CDR3 protein, called by TCRdb with MiXCR from the 5' RACE reads. The table lists some 300,000 distinct CDR3 sequences, around 10% of them singletons. This clonotype has at least ten counts. Its antigen is undetermined. Source: CD4+ T cells sorted from PBMCs, taken 5 days after the yellow fever booster vaccination. The receptor was derived from a man between 18 and 29 years old who received the YFV17D yellow fever vaccine. The J gene is TRBJ2-7, the V gene TRBV5-1; D is ambiguous. As DNA, the CDR3 is TGCGCCAGCAGCTTGGGACCAGATCCCTACGAGCAGTACGTC. It is translated as CASSLGPDPYEQYV.